These 20 T cell receptor beta chains were all obtained from the same sample, sequenced in a study of T cell responses to AZD1222 COVID-19 vaccine. Repertoires were generated with immunoSEQ multiplex PCR, while TCRdb's copy carries only in-frame clones and drops some. The sample consists of some 110,000 clones, 75% to 90% of them appearing once. Sequences were derived from peripheral blood, sampled on day 0 of AZD1222 vaccination. These TCRs come from an adult in good health.

This chain links TRBV19 with TRBJ2-1; 9 bases match TRBD1. CDR3 length equals 16 residues. CDR1 is LNHDA and CDR2 is SQIVND in the germline V gene (reference sequence). Trimming took 6 bases from V and 2 from J; bases not matched to a gene: 8. CDR3 nucleotides: TGTGCCAGTAGCTTGGACAGGGGTCACCCCTACAATGAGCAGTTCTTC. It codes for CASSLDRGHPYNEQFF.

The genes are TRBV7-2 and TRBJ2-7; 8 bases match TRBD1. V dropped 1 base and J dropped 5; count of bases not matched to a gene: 4. The V gene's germline CDR1 is SGHTA and CDR2 FQGNSA. This CDR3 has 14 amino acids. The CDR3 spells CASSLDRGSDEQYF. CDR3 coding DNA: TGTGCCAGCAGCTTAGACAGGGGGTCTGACGAGCAGTACTTC.

This chain joins TRBV27 and TRBJ2-7, with 7 bases fitting TRBD2. Germline CDR1 MNHEY, CDR2 SMNVEV (reference sequence). With 3 bases clipped from V and 2 bases from J, the junction kept 4 bases outside the gene matches. The CDR3 has 14 residues. The CDR3: CASSFDREAYEQYF. CDR3 DNA sequence: TGTGCCAGCAGTTTCGATCGGGAGGCCTACGAGCAGTACTTC.

The chain is built from TRBV25-1 and TRBJ2-6, with D perhaps being TRBD1 or TRBD2 (6 bases each). V lost 8 bases and J lost 2, with 10 bases in between. The CDR3 covers 14 residues. In germline, CDR1 is MGHDK, CDR2 SYGVNS. For the CDR3, the DNA is TGTGCCAGCTCGAGGGGGGCTGGGGCCAACGTCCTGACTTTC. It yields the protein CASSRGAGANVLTF.

The chain uses TRBV3-1 (or the pseudogene TRBV3-2) and TRBJ1-2, with D possibly being TRBD1 (5 bases). The length of the CDR3 is 12 residues. V was pared by 3 bases and J by 9 bases, with 11 bases between. Germline V gives CDR1 LGHDT, CDR2 YNNKEL (reference sequence). The CDR3, as DNA: TGTGCCAGCAGCCAGAGGGACCGGAGCTACACCTTC. Translation gives CASSQRDRSYTF.

The genes are TRBV3-1 (or the pseudogene TRBV3-2) and TRBJ2-2; the D gene is possibly TRBD2 (6 bases). The CDR3 covers 14 residues. Trimming removed 1 base at V and 7 bases at J, with 10 bases between. Germline V gene lookup returns CDR1 LGHDT and CDR2 YNNKEL (reference sequence). CDR3 DNA sequence: TGTGCCAGCAGCCAAGTCCGGGGGAACGGGGAGCTGTTTTTT. Translation: CASSQVRGNGELFF.

The CDR3 nucleotides read TGCGCCAGCAGCTTGGCTTTGACAGCAACTAATGAAAAACTGTTTTTT. It encodes CASSLALTATNEKLFF. V is TRBV5-1 and J is TRBJ1-4; D may be TRBD1 (5 bases). V lost 0 bases and J lost 0, with 9 bases in between. Germline V gene data show CDR1 as SGHRS and CDR2 as YFSETQ. This CDR3 has 16 residues.

The chain combines TRBV10-3 with TRBJ2-1; maybe TRBD2 (6 bases). The CDR3 has 15 residues. The V end lost 10 bases, the J end lost 8 bases, and 24 bases lay between the germline ends. Germline values: CDR1 ENHRY, CDR2 SYGVKD. DNA for the CDR3: TGTGCCAGTCGAGGGAGTAGTGGGGGGAGCTATGAGCAGTTCTTC. Translating it yields CASRGSSGGSYEQFF.

The V gene is TRBV29-1, the J gene TRBJ1-2, with no clear D. The germline V gene has CDR1 SQVTM and CDR2 ANQGSEA. Deletions cut 4 bases from V and 2 bases from J, with 11 bases between. The CDR3 sequence is 13 residues long. This CDR3 is CSVVWPLNYGYTF. CDR3 in DNA: TGCAGCGTTGTATGGCCGTTAAACTATGGCTACACCTTC.

The sample holds a few counts of this clone. The chain joins TRBV11-2 to TRBJ1-4, with 7 positions matching TRBD1. Trimming removed 6 bases from V and 7 bases from J; junction bases left unmatched: 11. Germline lookup yields CDR1 SGHAT and CDR2 FQNNGV. The CDR3 loop spans 15 amino acids. CDR3 DNA: TGTGCCAGCAGTCTAACCGGGACAGCGGGTGAAAAACTGTTTTTT. Translation: CASSLTGTAGEKLFF.

The chain combines TRBV3-1 (or the pseudogene TRBV3-2) with TRBJ1-4; D gene uncertain. The CDR3 runs to 13 residues. Germline CDR1 and CDR2: LGHDT and YNNKEL (reference sequence). V was trimmed by 1 base and J by 8 bases, leaving 8 bases between them. CDR3 bases: TGTGCCAGCAGCCAAGGGATCGAGGAAAAACTGTTTTTT. Its translation: CASSQGIEEKLFF.

V and J are TRBV19 and TRBJ1-5; TRBD1 aligns across 8 bases. The ends lost 3 bases at V and 5 bases at J; junction bases unmatched: 0. This CDR3 comprises 13 residues. Germline CDR1 LNHDA, CDR2 SQIVND (reference sequence). The CDR3, as DNA: TGTGCCAGTAGTATGACAGGGGATCAGCCCCAGCATTTT. Translation: CASSMTGDQPQHF.

The chain carries TRBV27 and TRBJ2-7; 8 positions agree with TRBD1. The CDR3 is 16 amino acids. From germline, CDR1 is MNHEY and CDR2 SMNVEV (reference sequence). Trimming removed 5 bases from V and 1 base from J; junction bases left unmatched: 10. Here the CDR3 reads CASSNPRQGTSYEQYF. The CDR3 region has the DNA TGTGCCAGCAGTAACCCCAGACAGGGGACGTCCTACGAGCAGTACTTC.

The chain has TRBV30 and TRBJ2-1; tentatively, D is TRBD1 or TRBD2 (5 bases each). CDR1 and CDR2 (germline): GTSNPN, SVGIG (reference sequence). This CDR3 is 13 amino acids long. Trimming pared 3 bases from V and 5 bases from J, leaving 11 bases between. Here the CDR3 reads CAWSVGTNNEQFF. In DNA form, the CDR3 reads TGTGCCTGGAGCGTAGGGACGAACAATGAGCAGTTCTTC.

This clone has just one count. The chain uses TRBV23-1 and TRBJ2-7, with D possibly matching TRBD1 (5 bases). TRBV23-1 is identified as an open reading frame with a role that is uncertain. The CDR3 consists of 11 residues. The V end lost 7 bases, the J end lost 4 bases, and 8 bases lay between the germline ends. The CDR3 sequence: CASNAGYEQYF. The DNA for the CDR3 is TGCGCCAGCAACGCAGGGTACGAGCAGTACTTC.

CDR3 coding DNA: TGCGCCAGCAGCTTGATCACCGGGGAGCTGTTTTTT. Residues: CASSLITGELFF. The J gene is TRBJ2-2, the V gene TRBV5-1, with D hard to call. Trimming removed 1 base from V and 4 bases from J, with 2 bases in between. The CDR3 is made up of 12 amino acids. The germline V gene encodes CDR1 SGHRS and CDR2 YFSETQ.

The chain employs TRBV11-3 and TRBJ2-1, with D perhaps TRBD2 (6 bases). CDR1 and CDR2 from the germline V gene are SGHNT and YENEEA. V lost 1 base and J lost 5, with 9 bases in between. The CDR3 runs to 14 residues. CDR3 sequence (DNA): TGTGCCAGCAGCTTAGGGGGAGGAAACAATGAGCAGTTCTTC. Residues: CASSLGGGNNEQFF.

The chain has TRBV9 and TRBJ1-5; tentative D call: TRBD1 (5 bases). The ends were cut back, 4 bases at V and 7 bases at J, with 12 bases in the middle. This CDR3 region has 13 residues. Germline V lookup: CDR1 SGDLS, CDR2 YYNGEE. This chain's CDR3 is CASSPTQGQPQHF. The CDR3 DNA follows: TGTGCCAGCAGCCCCACCCAGGGCCAGCCCCAGCATTTT.

The V gene is TRBV10-1, the J gene TRBJ2-1; either TRBD1 or TRBD2 may supply D (5 bases each). Germline V CDR1 and CDR2: WNHNN, SYGVQD (reference sequence). V was cut by 0 bases and J by 6 bases, with 12 bases left in between. This CDR3 comprises 15 residues. CDR3 coding DNA: TGCGCCAGCAGTGAGTCTCGGGACCTCGTCAATGAGCAGTTCTTC. Its protein product is CASSESRDLVNEQFF.

Notes on this clone: The CDR3 end shows no conserved phenylalanine or tryptophan, and so a read error is likely. In DNA form, the CDR3 reads TGTGCCACCAGTGATGGGCGACAGCATTATAATTCACCCCTCCACCTT. Its translation: CATSDGRQHYNSPLHL. This chain joins TRBV24-1 and TRBJ1-6, with D possibly matching TRBD1 (5 bases). V lost 3 bases, J lost 4 bases, and 12 bases lay in between. The CDR3 is 16 residues long. Germline CDR1 reads KGHDR; CDR2 reads SFDVKD.